One and the same sample provided the 8 T cell receptor beta chains below, sequenced in a study of T cell changes during pregnancy in multiple sclerosis. The protocol was immunoSEQ multiplex PCR, while the TCRdb copy is restricted to in-frame clones and leaves out a portion. The repertoire holds about 83,000 clones, with roughly nine tenths as singletons. The starting material was PBMCs, obtained in the first trimester of pregnancy. The source of these receptors is a female donor in good health, serving as a control in a pregnancy study. Some clones in this sample may be carry-over from other donors' samples.

The CDR3 region is CASETTGGITEAFF. The DNA for the CDR3 is TGTGCCAGTGAAACGACAGGGGGCATCACTGAAGCTTTCTTT. The chain joins TRBV19 to TRBJ1-1, with 10 bases identical to TRBD1. The CDR3 length is 14 residues. Per germline, CDR1 LNHDA and CDR2 SQIVND (reference sequence). The V segment lost 8 bases and the J segment 4 bases; nucleotides outside the gene matches: 7.

CDR3 nucleotide sequence: TGTGCCAGCAGTGAAGCTGCGGGCCGAAGAGAGACCCAGTACTTC. Translation: CASSEAAGRRETQYF. This chain uses TRBV2 with TRBJ2-5, with D tentatively TRBD2 (5 bases). Between the trimmed V and J ends, which lost 0 bases and 4 bases, there was a span of 12 bases. Germline V gene lookup returns CDR1 SNHLY and CDR2 FYNNEI. This CDR3 region has 15 residues.

This chain uses TRBV6-4 with TRBJ2-1; 11 nucleotides agree with TRBD2. The CDR3 loop spans 15 amino acids. V was clipped by 5 bases and J by 5 bases; unmatched bases: 5. Germline CDR1 and CDR2: MRHNA and SNTAGT. CDR3 nucleotides: TGTGCCAGCAGTCCTAGCGGGGGGACTAACAATGAGCAGTTCTTC. It translates to CASSPSGGTNNEQFF.

This clone was seen a handful of times. The chain employs TRBV6-5 and TRBJ1-5; D is undetermined. The length of the CDR3 is 14 residues. V lost 6 bases and J lost 3, with 12 bases in between. Per germline, CDR1 MNHEY and CDR2 SVGAGI. In nucleotides, the CDR3 is TGTGCCAGCAGCCCATCGTGGCCCAATCAGCCCCAGCATTTT. It specifies CASSPSWPNQPQHF.

V and J are TRBV27 and TRBJ1-5; D unclear. Germline V CDR1 and CDR2: MNHEY, SMNVEV (reference sequence). V dropped 3 bases and J dropped 5 bases, with 5 bases sitting between them. CDR3 length: 12 residues. CDR3 bases: TGTGCCAGCAGTTTTATCGATCAGCCCCAGCATTTT. Amino acids: CASSFIDQPQHF.

The rearrangement uses TRBV18 and TRBJ1-3, with a possible D match to TRBD1 (5 bases). Per the germline V gene, CDR1 is KGHSH and CDR2 is LQKENI. V was clipped by 2 bases and J by 0 bases, with 8 bases between them. The CDR3 length is 15 residues. In DNA form, the CDR3 reads TGTGCCAGCTCACCATCAGGGCTCTCTGGAAACACCATATATTTT. This gives the protein CASSPSGLSGNTIYF.

The chain links TRBV9 to TRBJ1-2, with 7 bases identical to TRBD1. V lost 4 bases to trimming and J lost 3 bases; unmatched junction nucleotides: 12. The CDR3 contains 16 residues. CDR1 and CDR2 (germline): SGDLS, YYNGEE. CDR3 amino acids: CASSPRDRVYDYGYTF. As DNA, the CDR3 is TGTGCCAGCAGCCCCCGGGACAGAGTGTATGACTATGGCTACACCTTC.

This chain connects TRBV6-1 to TRBJ1-4; possibly TRBD1 for D (5 bases). Trimming shortened V by 3 bases and J by 5 bases, and 10 bases separated the two germline ends. CDR3 size: 14 residues. Germline V lookup: CDR1 MNHNS, CDR2 SASEGT. This CDR3 reads CASSDRGKNEKLFF. Here the CDR3 DNA reads TGTGCCAGCAGTGATAGGGGTAAAAATGAAAAACTGTTTTTT.